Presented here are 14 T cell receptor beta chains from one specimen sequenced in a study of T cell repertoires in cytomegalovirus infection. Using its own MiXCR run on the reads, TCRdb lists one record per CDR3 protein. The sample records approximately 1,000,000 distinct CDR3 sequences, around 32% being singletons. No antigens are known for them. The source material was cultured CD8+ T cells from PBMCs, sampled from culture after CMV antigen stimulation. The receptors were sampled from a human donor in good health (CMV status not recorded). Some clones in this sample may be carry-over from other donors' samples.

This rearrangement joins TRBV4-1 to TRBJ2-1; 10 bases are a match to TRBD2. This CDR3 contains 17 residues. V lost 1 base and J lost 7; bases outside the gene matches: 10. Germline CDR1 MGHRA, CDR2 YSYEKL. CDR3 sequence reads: CASSQGWGAGGHNEQFF. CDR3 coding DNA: TGCGCCAGCAGCCAAGGGTGGGGAGCGGGGGGGCATAATGAGCAGTTCTTC.

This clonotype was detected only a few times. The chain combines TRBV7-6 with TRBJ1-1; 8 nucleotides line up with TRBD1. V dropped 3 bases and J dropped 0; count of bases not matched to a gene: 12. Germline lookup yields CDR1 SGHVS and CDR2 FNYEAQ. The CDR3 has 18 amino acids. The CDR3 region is CASSFGQGGPGMNTEAFF. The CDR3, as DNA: TGTGCCAGCAGCTTTGGACAGGGAGGGCCGGGCATGAACACTGAAGCTTTCTTT.

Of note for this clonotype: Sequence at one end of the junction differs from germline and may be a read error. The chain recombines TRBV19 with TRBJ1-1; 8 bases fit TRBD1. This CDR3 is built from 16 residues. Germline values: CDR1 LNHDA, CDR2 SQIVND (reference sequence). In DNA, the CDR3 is TGTGCCAGTAGTATAGATACGGACAGGGAGAACACTGATGCTTTCTTT. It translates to CASSIDTDRENTDAFF.

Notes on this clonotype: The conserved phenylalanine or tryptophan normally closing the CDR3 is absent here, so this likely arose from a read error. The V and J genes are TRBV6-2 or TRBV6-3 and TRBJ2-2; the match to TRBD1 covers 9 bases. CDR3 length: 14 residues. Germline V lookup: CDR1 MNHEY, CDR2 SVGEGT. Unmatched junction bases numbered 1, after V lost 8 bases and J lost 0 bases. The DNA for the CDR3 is TGTGCCAGCCGGGACAGGGCGAACACCGGGGAGCTGTTTTTG. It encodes CASRDRANTGELFL.

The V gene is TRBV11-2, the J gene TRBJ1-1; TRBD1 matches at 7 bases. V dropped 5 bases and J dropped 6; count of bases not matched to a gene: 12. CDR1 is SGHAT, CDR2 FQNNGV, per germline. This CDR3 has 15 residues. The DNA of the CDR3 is TGTGCCAGCAGCCATACGACAGGGCCAGGGGCTGAAGCTTTCTTT. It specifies CASSHTTGPGAEAFF.

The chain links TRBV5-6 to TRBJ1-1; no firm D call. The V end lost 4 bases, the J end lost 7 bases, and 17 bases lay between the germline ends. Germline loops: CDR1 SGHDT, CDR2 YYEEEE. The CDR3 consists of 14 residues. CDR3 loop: CASSPDDQVFEAFF. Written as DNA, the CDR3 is TGTGCCAGCAGCCCGGACGACCAGGTATTTGAAGCTTTCTTT.

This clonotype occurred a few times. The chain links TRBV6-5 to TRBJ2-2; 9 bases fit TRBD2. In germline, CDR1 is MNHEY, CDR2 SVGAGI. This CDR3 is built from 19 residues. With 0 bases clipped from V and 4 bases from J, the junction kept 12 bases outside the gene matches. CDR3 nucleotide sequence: TGTGCCAGCAGTTACTCAATTCCGGGGCTAGCGGGGTCCACCGGGGAGCTGTTTTTT. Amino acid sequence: CASSYSIPGLAGSTGELFF.

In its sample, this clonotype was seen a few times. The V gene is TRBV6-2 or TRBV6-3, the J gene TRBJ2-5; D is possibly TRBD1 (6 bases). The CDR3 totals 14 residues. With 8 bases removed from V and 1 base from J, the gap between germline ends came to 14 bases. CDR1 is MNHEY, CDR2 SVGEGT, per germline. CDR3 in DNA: TGTGCCAGCGGACAGAACCTCGTCCAAGAGACCCAGTACTTC. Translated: CASGQNLVQETQYF.

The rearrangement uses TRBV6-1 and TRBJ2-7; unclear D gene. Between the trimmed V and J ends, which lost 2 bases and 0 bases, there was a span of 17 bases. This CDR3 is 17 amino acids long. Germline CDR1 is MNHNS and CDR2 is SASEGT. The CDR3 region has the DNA TGTGCCAGCAGTGAATCGCAAGGCCAGCTCAGCTCCTACGAGCAGTACGTC. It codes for CASSESQGQLSSYEQYV.

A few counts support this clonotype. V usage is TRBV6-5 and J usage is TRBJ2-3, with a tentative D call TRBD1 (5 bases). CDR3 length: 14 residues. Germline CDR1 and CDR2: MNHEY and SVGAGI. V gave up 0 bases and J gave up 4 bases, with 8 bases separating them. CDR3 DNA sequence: TGTGCCAGCAGTTACTCGAAGGGGCCAGATACGCAGTATTTT. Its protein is CASSYSKGPDTQYF.

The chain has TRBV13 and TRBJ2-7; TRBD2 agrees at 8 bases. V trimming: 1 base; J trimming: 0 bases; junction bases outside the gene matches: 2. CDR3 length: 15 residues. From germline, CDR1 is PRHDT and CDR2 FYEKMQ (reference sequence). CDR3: CASSLDGGGSYEQYV. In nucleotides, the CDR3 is TGTGCCAGCAGCTTAGACGGGGGGGGCTCCTACGAGCAGTACGTC.

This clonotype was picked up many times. CDR3 in amino acids: CASSGNDRAPGNTIYF. In DNA, the CDR3 is TGTGCCAGCAGCGGAAACGACAGGGCTCCTGGAAACACCATATATTTT. The V gene is TRBV7-9, the J gene TRBJ1-3; TRBD1 aligns across 7 bases. Germline CDR1 SEHNR, CDR2 FQNEAQ (reference sequence). V dropped 5 bases and J dropped 2; count of bases not matched to a gene: 9. This CDR3 has 16 amino acids.

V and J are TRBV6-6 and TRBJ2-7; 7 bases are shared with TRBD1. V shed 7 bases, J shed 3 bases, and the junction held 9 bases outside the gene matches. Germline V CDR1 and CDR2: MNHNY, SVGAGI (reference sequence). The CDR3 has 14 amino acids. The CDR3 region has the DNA TGTGCCAGCATCCGCGGCCAGGGGGACTACGAGCAGTACGTC. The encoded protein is CASIRGQGDYEQYV.

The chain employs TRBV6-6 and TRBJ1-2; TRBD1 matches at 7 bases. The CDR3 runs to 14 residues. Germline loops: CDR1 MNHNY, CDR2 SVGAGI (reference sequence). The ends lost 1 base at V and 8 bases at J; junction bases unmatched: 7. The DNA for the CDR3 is TGTGCCAGCAGTTACTTTGAGGGGGCGACCGGCTACACCTTC. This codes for CASSYFEGATGYTF.